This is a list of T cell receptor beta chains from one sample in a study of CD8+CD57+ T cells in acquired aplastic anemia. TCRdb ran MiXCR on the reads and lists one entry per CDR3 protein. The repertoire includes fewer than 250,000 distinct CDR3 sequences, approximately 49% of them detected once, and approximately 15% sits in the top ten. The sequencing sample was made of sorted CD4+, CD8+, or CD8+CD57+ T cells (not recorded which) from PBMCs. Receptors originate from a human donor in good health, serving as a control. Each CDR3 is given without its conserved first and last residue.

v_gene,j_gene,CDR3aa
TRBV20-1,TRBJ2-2,SARTGFGTGELF
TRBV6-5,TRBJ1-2,ASSSGTATIGYT
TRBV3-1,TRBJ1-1,ASSQGQQYTEAF
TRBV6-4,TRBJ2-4,ASSIPLALQY
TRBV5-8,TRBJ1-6,ASSSWTASPLH
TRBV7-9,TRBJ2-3,ASSLPPGHTDTQY
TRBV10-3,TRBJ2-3,AISGSSGGVVYTDTQY
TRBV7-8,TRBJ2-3,ASSLARLESTDTQY
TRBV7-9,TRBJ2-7,ASSSSTEYEQY
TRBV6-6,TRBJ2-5,ASGSPTEYQETQY
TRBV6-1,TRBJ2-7,ASSFGTPRRGY
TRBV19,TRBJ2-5,ASSKGVETQY
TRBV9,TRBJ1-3,ASSAGGTPVGNTIY
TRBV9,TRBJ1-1,ASSVESGRNTEAF
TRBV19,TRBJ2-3,ASSIALQGSVQY